This TCR beta chain was profiled in a study of blood T cell repertoires in COVID-19. How the authors handled the data: It was from reference gene primer amplification that nucleated cell counts were estimated. Here immunoSEQ multiplex PCR was the method, and the copy in TCRdb shows in-frame clones only, minus some. From that table come the V and J calls and clone size; the DNA was used to work out D and trimming. The data hold hundreds of thousands of clones, with around 88% observed a single time. Seattle-derived patients entered the study during active infection and were followed longitudinally. The CDR3 loop spans 15 amino acids. With 4 bases clipped from V and 4 bases from J, the junction kept 6 bases outside the gene matches. From germline, CDR1 is LGHNA and CDR2 YNFKEQ. The sample holds a few counts of this clone.

The J gene is TRBJ1-3, the V gene TRBV4-2; 8 nucleotides agree with TRBD1. This clonotype originated in a woman between 45 and 60 years old with COVID-19, enrolled during active disease. Sequencing was done on a sample of peripheral blood. Here the CDR3 reads CASSRRTGQGNTIYF. CDR3 DNA sequence: TGTGCCAGCAGCCGCCGGACAGGGCAGGGAAACACCATATATTTT.